This record looks at one TCR beta chain sequence and its context. What it binds is unknown. These data come from a study of cytomegalovirus exposure and HLA in healthy donors. Study results and limitations: In vitro experiments confirmed that three CMV-associated chains were specific for CMV antigens. In the analysis, some V segments, TRBV6-2 and TRBV6-3 included, were excluded as indistinguishable.

The study ran its PCR with 60 Vbeta and 13 Jbeta primers. Some clones are missing from TCRdb's copy, which holds only in-frame ones; the method was immunoSEQ multiplex PCR. This sample has some 110,000 clones; 74% occur once, and the top ten carry 4.2%. Germline CDR1 is GTSNPN and CDR2 is SVGIG (reference sequence). The V and J ends lost 0 bases and 8 bases respectively, with 11 bases between them. The CDR3 spans 14 residues. Though nominally healthy at sampling, donors likely had unrecorded immune exposures. Sequencing was carried out using PBMCs. This receptor was obtained from a woman between 45 and 65 years old in good health and CMV-seropositive. This chain joins TRBV30 and TRBJ1-6; D is possibly TRBD1 (5 bases). The CDR3 coding sequence is TGTGCCTGGAGTGTACGGGGGAGTGATTCACCCCTCCACTTT. Its translation is CAWSVRGSDSPLHF.